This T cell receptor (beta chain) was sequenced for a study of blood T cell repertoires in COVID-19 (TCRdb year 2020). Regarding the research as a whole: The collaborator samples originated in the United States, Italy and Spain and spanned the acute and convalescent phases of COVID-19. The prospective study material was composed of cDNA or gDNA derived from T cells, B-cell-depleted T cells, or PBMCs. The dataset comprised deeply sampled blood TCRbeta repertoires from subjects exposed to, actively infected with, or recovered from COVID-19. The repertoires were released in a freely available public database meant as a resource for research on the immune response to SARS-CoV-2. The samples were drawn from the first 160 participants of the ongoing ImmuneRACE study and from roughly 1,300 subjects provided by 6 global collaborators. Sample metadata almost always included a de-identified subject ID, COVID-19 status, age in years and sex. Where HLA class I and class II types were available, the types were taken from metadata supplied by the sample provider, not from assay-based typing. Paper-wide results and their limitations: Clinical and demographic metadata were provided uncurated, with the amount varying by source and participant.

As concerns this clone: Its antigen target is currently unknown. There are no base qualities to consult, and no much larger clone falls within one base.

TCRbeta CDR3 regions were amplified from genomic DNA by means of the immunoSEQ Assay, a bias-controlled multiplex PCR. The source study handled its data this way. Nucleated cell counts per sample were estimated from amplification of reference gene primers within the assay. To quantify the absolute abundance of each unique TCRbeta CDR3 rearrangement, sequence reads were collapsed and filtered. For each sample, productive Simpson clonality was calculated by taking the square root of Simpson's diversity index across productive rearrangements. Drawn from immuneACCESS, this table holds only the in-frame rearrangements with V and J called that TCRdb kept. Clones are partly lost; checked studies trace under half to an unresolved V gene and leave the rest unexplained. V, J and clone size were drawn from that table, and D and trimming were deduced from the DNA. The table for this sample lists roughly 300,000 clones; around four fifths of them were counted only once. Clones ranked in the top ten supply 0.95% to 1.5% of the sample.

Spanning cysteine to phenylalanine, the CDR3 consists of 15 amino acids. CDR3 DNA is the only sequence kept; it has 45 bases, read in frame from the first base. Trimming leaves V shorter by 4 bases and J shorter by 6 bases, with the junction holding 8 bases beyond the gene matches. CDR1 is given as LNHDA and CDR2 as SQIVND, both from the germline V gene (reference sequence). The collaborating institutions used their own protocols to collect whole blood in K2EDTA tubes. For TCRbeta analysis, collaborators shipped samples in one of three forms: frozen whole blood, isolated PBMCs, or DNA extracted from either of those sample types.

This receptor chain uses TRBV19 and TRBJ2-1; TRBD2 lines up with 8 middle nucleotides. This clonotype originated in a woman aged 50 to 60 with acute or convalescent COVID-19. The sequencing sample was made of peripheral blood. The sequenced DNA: TGTGCCAGTAGTAAGCCGGGAGGGGGGAGCAATGAGCAGTTCTTC. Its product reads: CASSKPGGGSNEQFF. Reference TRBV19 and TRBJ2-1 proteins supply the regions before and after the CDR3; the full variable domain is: DGGITQSPKYLFRKEGQNVTLSCEQNLNHDAMYWYRQDPGQGLRLIYYSQIVNDFQKGDIAEGYSVSREKKESFPLTVTSAQKNPTAFYLCASSKPGGGSNEQFFGPGTRLTVL.